These 12 T cell receptor beta chains were sequenced from one sample in a study of beta chain features in type 1 diabetes. Antigen specificity for these receptors is unknown. Study-wide points: TCRB CDR3s from Type 1 diabetes patients were moderately but significantly shorter in all four CD4+ subsets.

Expressed TCRB transcripts were sequenced because the entire RNA isolate underwent reverse transcription. Assay: immunoSEQ multiplex PCR; the TCRdb copy retains only in-frame clones and omits some. This sample has roughly 340,000 clones, with about 12% found just once. The material sequenced was naive CD4+ T cells from blood. Receptor source: a woman under 30 with type 1 diabetes.

J is TRBJ1-2 and V is TRBV13; 7 nucleotides match TRBD1. The germline CDR1 and CDR2 sequences are PRHDT and FYEKMQ (reference sequence). Trimming took 5 bases from V and 5 from J; bases not matched to a gene: 5. This CDR3 is 13 amino acids long. The DNA of the CDR3 is TGTGCCAGCAGCAGGCCAGGGGGGTATGGCTACACCTTC. Translated: CASSRPGGYGYTF. The variable domain in full, completed from reference TRBV13 and TRBJ1-2, reads AAGVIQSPRHLIKEKRETATLKCYPIPRHDTVYWYQQGPGQDPQFLISFYEKMQSDKGSIPDRFSAQQFSDYHSELNMSSLELGDSALYFCASSRPGGYGYTFGSGTRLTVV.

J is TRBJ2-6 and V is TRBV4-1, with 10 positions matching TRBD1. Trimming took 3 bases from V and 4 from J; bases not matched to a gene: 9. In germline, CDR1 is MGHRA, CDR2 YSYEKL. The CDR3 is made up of 18 amino acids. CDR3 DNA sequence: TGCGCCAGCAGCCAGCGGGACAGGGGCCCTCCCGGGGCCAACGTCCTGACTTTC. Translation gives CASSQRDRGPPGANVLTF.

V is TRBV7-8 and J is TRBJ2-1, with 11 bases that match TRBD2. CDR1 and CDR2 from the germline V gene are SGHVS and FQNEAQ. Trimming removed 7 bases from V and 2 bases from J; junction bases left unmatched: 10. The CDR3 loop spans 17 amino acids. The CDR3 nucleotides are TGTGCCAGCACCATAGGGGGGACTAGCGGAACCTACAATGAGCAGTTCTTC. This sequence encodes CASTIGGTSGTYNEQFF.

This clone was seen only a few times. The chain carries TRBV4-3 and TRBJ2-7, with a tentative D call TRBD1 (5 bases). CDR3 length: 12 amino acids. The V and J ends lost 0 bases and 7 bases respectively, with 7 bases between them. Germline lookup yields CDR1 LGHNA and CDR2 YSLEER. The DNA for the CDR3 is TGCGCCAGCAGCCAAGAAGCAGGGGAGCAGTACTTC. Protein: CASSQEAGEQYF.

This rearrangement joins TRBV5-4 to TRBJ1-2, with TRBD1 as a possible D gene (6 bases). Trimming took off 3 bases at V and 7 bases at J, with 10 bases between the two ends. CDR1 is SGHNT and CDR2 is YYREEE in the germline V gene (reference sequence). The CDR3 extends over 12 amino acids. CDR3 bases: TGTGCCAGCAGCTGGCCAGGGGCTGGCTACACCTTC. Amino acids: CASSWPGAGYTF.

J is TRBJ2-1 and V is TRBV7-3; TRBD2 agrees at 10 bases. This CDR3 has 15 amino acids. J lost 12 bases, V lost 0 bases, and 8 bases had no gene match. Looked up from germline, CDR1 is SGHTA and CDR2 is FQGTGA. DNA of the CDR3: TGTGCCAGCAGCTTAACGGGGACTAGCGAGTTAGGGCAGTTCTTC. Its translation: CASSLTGTSELGQFF.

The rearrangement links TRBV27 to TRBJ1-1; 10 positions agree with TRBD1. CDR3 length: 13 amino acids. Germline CDR1 reads MNHEY; CDR2 reads SMNVEV (reference sequence). The V segment lost 3 bases and the J segment 6 bases; nucleotides outside the gene matches: 1. Here the CDR3 DNA reads TGTGCCAGCAGTTTTGACAGGGGGCCTGAAGCTTTCTTT. It codes for CASSFDRGPEAFF.

The chain recombines TRBV2 with TRBJ2-7; tentative D call: TRBD1 (5 bases). Germline CDR1 reads SNHLY; CDR2 reads FYNNEI. Trimming stripped 7 bases from V and 7 bases from J, with 14 bases between. CDR3 size: 12 residues. The CDR3 bases are TGTGCCAGCAAGGGGCCCTCCAAGGAGCAGTACTTC. Protein sequence: CASKGPSKEQYF. Full variable domain (outside the CDR3, taken from reference TRBV2 and TRBJ2-7): EPEVTQTPSHQVTQMGQEVILRCVPISNHLYFYWYRQILGQKVEFLVSFYNNEISEKSEIFDDQFSVERPDGSNFTLKIRSTKLEDSAMYFCASKGPSKEQYFGPGTRLTVT.

The chain employs TRBV7-2 and TRBJ1-5; D call uncertain. V was cut by 5 bases and J by 4 bases, with 12 bases left in between. CDR3 length: 14 residues. Germline V gene lookup returns CDR1 SGHTA and CDR2 FQGNSA. The CDR3 nucleotides are TGTGCCAGCAGCCGATGGGCCGTAAATCAGCCCCAGCATTTT. Encoded protein: CASSRWAVNQPQHF.

This clone occurred a few times. J is TRBJ2-7 and V is TRBV23-1; 8 bases agree with TRBD1. TRBV23-1 is labeled an ORF, and its function is uncertain. V lost 3 bases and J lost 2; bases outside the gene matches: 21. This CDR3 has 20 amino acids. CDR3 sequence: CASSHFPPEGHRGNPYEQYF. As DNA, the CDR3 is TGCGCCAGCAGTCATTTCCCCCCCGAGGGGCACAGGGGGAATCCCTACGAGCAGTACTTC.

This clone appeared a few times. CDR3 protein: CAISSGTGQSEQYF. The DNA of the CDR3 is TGTGCCATCAGTAGTGGGACAGGGCAGAGCGAGCAGTACTTC. This chain uses TRBV10-3 with TRBJ2-7; 9 positions match TRBD1. Germline V lookup: CDR1 ENHRY, CDR2 SYGVKD. This CDR3 spans 14 amino acids. The junction had 8 bases not matched to a gene; V was cut back by 5 bases and J by 6 bases.

This rearrangement joins TRBV7-2 to TRBJ2-1; D gene ambiguous. The ends were cut back, 0 bases at V and 4 bases at J, with 4 bases in the middle. This CDR3 is built from 13 residues. Germline V gives CDR1 SGHTA, CDR2 FQGNSA. CDR3: CASSLAVYNEQFF. The CDR3 DNA reads as TGTGCCAGCAGCTTAGCCGTATACAATGAGCAGTTCTTC.